Shown below are 13 T cell receptor beta chains from a single sample sequenced in a study of long-term antiretroviral therapy in people with HIV. Run at survey level, the immunoSEQ assay was version v3.0. Sequencing used immunoSEQ multiplex PCR; TCRdb keeps in-frame clones, though not all of them. This table holds about 25,000 clones, around nine tenths found once. The sample consisted of unsorted PBMCs, taken about 4.5 years after starting antiretroviral therapy. All receptors come from a young man with HIV.

The V call is TRBV15, the J call TRBJ2-4; D unclear. With 3 bases removed from V and 0 bases from J, the gap between germline ends came to 9 bases. Per the germline V gene, CDR1 is LNHNV and CDR2 is YYDKDF (reference sequence). The CDR3 loop spans 15 amino acids. CDR3 nucleotide sequence: TGTGCCACCAGCAGGGAACAGTTAGCCAAAAACATTCAGTACTTC. It translates to CATSREQLAKNIQYF.

The chain uses TRBV9 and TRBJ2-1; no firm D call. From germline, CDR1 is SGDLS and CDR2 YYNGEE. Trimming cost V 0 bases and J 2 bases, with 12 bases left between them. This CDR3 has 16 residues. The CDR3 reads CASSVEPLTAYNEQFF. In DNA form, the CDR3 reads TGTGCCAGCAGCGTAGAACCTCTCACGGCCTACAATGAGCAGTTCTTC.

This clone was counted only a few times. The rearrangement links TRBV7-8 to TRBJ2-7; the D gene is possibly TRBD2 (6 bases). CDR1 is SGHVS, CDR2 FQNEAQ, per germline. This CDR3 contains 15 residues. Trimming pared 0 bases from V and 5 bases from J, leaving 14 bases between. CDR3 amino acids: CASSLAGTASDEQYF. The CDR3, as DNA: TGTGCCAGCAGCTTAGCCGGGACTGCGTCGGACGAGCAGTACTTC.

This chain connects TRBV7-2 to TRBJ2-7; the match to TRBD2 covers 8 bases. CDR3 length equals 15 residues. Germline CDR1 SGHTA, CDR2 FQGNSA. The J segment lost 3 bases and the V segment lost 1 base, leaving 5 bases of the junction unmatched. The CDR3 DNA sequence: TGTGCCAGCAGCTTAGATCAGCGGGAGAGCTACGAGCAGTACTTC. Protein sequence: CASSLDQRESYEQYF.

The chain is built from TRBV5-6 and TRBJ1-5, with 8 bases aligning to TRBD1. The junction had 8 bases not matched to a gene; V was cut back by 0 bases and J by 6 bases. The CDR3 is 16 residues long. In germline, CDR1 is SGHDT, CDR2 YYEEEE. The CDR3 DNA reads as TGTGCCAGCAGCTTGGCCGGGCAGGGGGCCGGTCAGCCCCAGCATTTT. Protein sequence: CASSLAGQGAGQPQHF.

The chain employs TRBV21-1 and TRBJ2-7; TRBD2, as called in the table, went unchecked against the DNA. TRBV21-1 is recorded as a pseudogene. The CDR3 is 17 residues long. The chain's CDR3 is CASSPRLASGLTYEQYF. The CDR3 DNA reads TGTGCCAGCAGCCCCCGGCTAGCGAGCGGTCTTACCTACGAGCAGTACTTC.

J is TRBJ2-7 and V is TRBV27; 8 bases agree with TRBD1. CDR1 is MNHEY and CDR2 is SMNVEV in the germline V gene (reference sequence). The trim removed 2 bases at V and 4 bases at J, leaving 13 bases unmatched. The CDR3 extends over 17 amino acids. Here the CDR3 reads CASSLTPQRQGTYEQYF. For the CDR3, the DNA is TGTGCCAGCAGTTTAACCCCCCAAAGACAGGGGACTTACGAGCAGTACTTC.

V is TRBV6-5 and J is TRBJ2-1, with D tentatively TRBD2 (5 bases). This CDR3 contains 15 residues. Germline loops: CDR1 MNHEY, CDR2 SVGAGI. Trimming stripped 2 bases from V and 3 bases from J, with 11 bases between. The DNA of the CDR3 is TGTGCCAGCAGTTACAGAACTAGTAGCTACAATGAGCAGTTCTTC. It encodes CASSYRTSSYNEQFF.

The chain employs TRBV6-1 and TRBJ2-7; D is undetermined. The V end lost 0 bases, the J end lost 7 bases, and 4 bases lay between the germline ends. CDR1 is MNHNS, CDR2 SASEGT, per germline. The CDR3 extends over 11 amino acids. CDR3 nucleotides: TGTGCCAGCAGTGAAGCGCGGGAGCAGTACTTC. Protein: CASSEAREQYF.

This chain joins TRBV6-4 and TRBJ1-2; 7 bases are shared with TRBD1. J gave up 8 bases and V 6 bases, and 6 bases lay outside the gene matches. Germline loops: CDR1 MRHNA, CDR2 SNTAGT. CDR3 length equals 12 residues. CDR3 nucleotides: TGTGCCAGCAGCGAGGGGGCTAGAGGCTACACCTTC. Protein product: CASSEGARGYTF.

V gene TRBV4-3 combines with J gene TRBJ1-2, with 9 nucleotides matching TRBD1. Germline V gene sequence: CDR1 LGHNA, CDR2 YSLEER. The junction had 5 bases not matched to a gene; V was cut back by 0 bases and J by 3 bases. CDR3 size: 16 residues. DNA of the CDR3: TGCGCCAGCAGCCAAGACCACAGGGGGCAGGACTATGGCTACACCTTC. Residues: CASSQDHRGQDYGYTF.

The rearrangement links TRBV7-3 to TRBJ2-7; a possible D gene is TRBD1 (5 bases). V gave up 2 bases and J gave up 4 bases, with 12 bases separating them. CDR3 length: 14 residues. Per germline, CDR1 SGHTA and CDR2 FQGTGA. The CDR3 DNA follows: TGTGCCAGCAGCTTACGCGACAGTCCATACGAGCAGTACTTC. This sequence encodes CASSLRDSPYEQYF.

The chain recombines TRBV5-5 with TRBJ2-1; D unclear. The CDR3 runs 13 residues. Germline CDR1 and CDR2: SGHKS and YYEKEE (reference sequence). The V end was cut by 4 bases, the J end by 10 bases, with 15 bases between. CDR3 amino acids: CASSHMGGDEQFF. The CDR3 nucleotides are TGTGCCAGCAGCCACATGGGCGGCGACGAGCAGTTCTTC.